The following is a TCR beta chain sequence with its context. TCRdb keeps only in-frame clones here, not all; method: immunoSEQ multiplex PCR. Of some 99,000 clones listed, 85% to 90% are singletons. The data were obtained in a study of T cell responses to AZD1222 COVID-19 vaccine. V lost 6 bases to trimming and J lost 2 bases, with 18 bases between them. Germline CDR1 reads MDHEN; CDR2 reads SYDVKM. The CDR3 totals 16 residues. The receptor's source is an adult who received the AZD1222 COVID-19 vaccine. The chain is built from TRBV28 and TRBJ2-3; D not certain. Sequenced here: peripheral blood, sampled 28 days after the second AZD1222 dose. CDR3 loop: CASSSLKYLPTDTQYF. The CDR3 DNA sequence: TGTGCCAGCAGCTCGCTGAAGTATCTACCCACAGATACGCAGTATTTT.